The 27 T cell receptor beta chains reported below all come from one sample, sequenced in a study of shared clonotypes between healthy human individuals. It was CD45RO-negative cells, positively selected for CCR7, that made up naive CD8 cells, with terminally differentiated effector memory CD45RA+ cells excluded. Libraries were prepared by immunoSEQ multiplex PCR; TCRdb keeps only in-frame clonotypes and omits some of them. The sample lists roughly 890,000 clones, roughly 92% occurring once. Sequencing was done on a sample of naive CD8+ T cells sorted from blood. These receptor sequences come from a man aged 30 to 39 in good health.

J is TRBJ1-1 and V is TRBV7-9, with D possibly being TRBD1 (5 bases). The CDR3 is 15 amino acids. Trimming stripped 5 bases from V and 5 bases from J, with 18 bases between. Germline V gene data show CDR1 as SEHNR and CDR2 as FQNEAQ (reference sequence). The CDR3 bases are TGTGCCAGCAGCCCCGAGGGCTGGGGGGGGACTGAAGCTTTCTTT. Its translation is CASSPEGWGGTEAFF.

This chain uses TRBV6-1 with TRBJ2-7; D is ambiguous. Germline-derived CDR1 and CDR2 are MNHNS and SASEGT. V was pared by 5 bases and J by 4 bases, with 18 bases between. The CDR3 is made up of 15 amino acids. This chain's CDR3 is CASSNSGPREYEQYF. In nucleotides, the CDR3 is TGTGCCAGCAGTAATAGTGGACCAAGGGAATACGAGCAGTACTTC.

The chain combines TRBV7-8 with TRBJ2-3; TRBD2 matches 8 bases. There are 16 residues in the CDR3. V trimming: 1 base; J trimming: 3 bases; junction bases outside the gene matches: 6. CDR1 and CDR2 (germline): SGHVS, FQNEAQ. In DNA form, the CDR3 reads TGTGCCAGCAGCTTAGAAACGGGAGGGCCGACAGATACGCAGTATTTT. Its protein product is CASSLETGGPTDTQYF. The whole variable domain, filled in from reference TRBV7-8 and TRBJ2-3, reads GAGVSQSPRYKVAKRGQDVALRCDPISGHVSLFWYQQALGQGPEFLTYFQNEAQLDKSGLPSDRFFAERPEGSVSTLKIQRTQQEDSAVYLCASSLETGGPTDTQYFGPGTRLTVL.

This clone was seen only once. V and J are TRBV9 and TRBJ1-2; TRBD1 is a possible D gene (5 bases). The germline gives CDR1 SGDLS, CDR2 YYNGEE. This CDR3 contains 13 residues. V dropped 4 bases and J dropped 5 bases, with 12 bases sitting between them. CDR3 DNA: TGTGCCAGCAGCCACATCGGGGGGTATGGCTACACCTTC. This gives the protein CASSHIGGYGYTF. The full variable domain, in which reference TRBV9 and TRBJ1-2 provide the parts outside the CDR3, is DSGVTQTPKHLITATGQRVTLRCSPRSGDLSVYWYQQSLDQGLQFLIQYYNGEERAKGNILERFSAQQFPDLHSELNLSSLELGDSALYFCASSHIGGYGYTFGSGTRLTVV.

The chain couples TRBV4-1 to TRBJ2-5; D unclear. CDR1 MGHRA and CDR2 YSYEKL come from the germline V gene. This CDR3 is built from 16 residues. Trimming pared 1 base from V and 3 bases from J, leaving 15 bases between. CDR3 residues: CASSQVLRLLKETQYF. For the CDR3, the DNA is TGCGCCAGCAGCCAAGTTCTACGACTTTTAAAAGAGACCCAGTACTTC.

This chain joins TRBV9 and TRBJ2-1, with TRBD2 identical over 14 bases. The CDR3 length is 20 residues. CDR1 and CDR2 from the germline V gene are SGDLS and YYNGEE. J lost 0 bases, V lost 0 bases, and 8 bases had no gene match. The CDR3 loop reads CASSVEGGTSGSHSYNEQFF. The CDR3 DNA follows: TGTGCCAGCAGCGTAGAAGGGGGGACTAGCGGGAGCCACTCCTACAATGAGCAGTTCTTC.

This clone has a single count. This sample includes further DNA sequences coding for the same CDR3. This chain connects TRBV11-2 to TRBJ2-7, with D perhaps given as TRBD1 or TRBD2 (5 bases each). Between the trimmed V and J ends, which lost 1 base and 3 bases, there was a span of 7 bases. The germline gives CDR1 SGHAT, CDR2 FQNNGV. This CDR3 has 13 amino acids. The CDR3 spells CASSLGGGYEQYF. The CDR3, as DNA: TGTGCCAGCAGCTTAGGTGGGGGCTACGAGCAGTACTTC.

The J gene is TRBJ2-7, the V gene TRBV9; 7 bases line up with TRBD2. Germline V gives CDR1 SGDLS, CDR2 YYNGEE. V trimming: 4 bases; J trimming: 0 bases; junction bases outside the gene matches: 10. The CDR3 covers 16 residues. The CDR3 reads CASSPGGSGPSYEQYF. Here the CDR3 DNA reads TGTGCCAGCAGCCCTGGCGGTAGCGGGCCCTCCTACGAGCAGTACTTC.

V and J are TRBV6-6 and TRBJ2-7; no firm D call. This CDR3 comprises 14 residues. Deletions cut 2 bases from V and 2 bases from J, with 10 bases between. From germline, CDR1 is MNHNY and CDR2 SVGAGI (reference sequence). The DNA of the CDR3 is TGTGCCAGCAGTTACGGGGATTTAGCCTACGAGCAGTACTTC. Translated, it gives CASSYGDLAYEQYF.

This chain connects TRBV4-1 to TRBJ2-1; TRBD1 matches at 8 bases. V lost 1 base to trimming and J lost 9 bases; unmatched junction nucleotides: 5. Germline-derived CDR1 and CDR2 are MGHRA and YSYEKL. This CDR3 comprises 14 residues. CDR3 nucleotides: TGCGCCAGCAGCCAAGTTGAGACAGGGGTTGAGCAGTTCTTC. It codes for CASSQVETGVEQFF.

The table lists this clone with a count of one. The chain employs TRBV28 and TRBJ2-7; 8 nucleotides match TRBD2. The CDR3 sequence is 17 residues long. The ends lost 4 bases at V and 0 bases at J; junction bases unmatched: 11. Germline V gene sequence: CDR1 MDHEN, CDR2 SYDVKM. The CDR3 DNA follows: TGTGCCAGCAGTTCCCCCCCACTAGCGGTCTTCTCCTACGAGCAGTACTTC. Protein product: CASSSPPLAVFSYEQYF.

The CDR3 sequence is CASSLGGRPEHYGYTF. CDR3 nucleotide sequence: TGTGCCAGCAGCTTAGGGGGGAGACCAGAGCACTATGGCTACACCTTC. The J gene is TRBJ1-2, the V gene TRBV7-9; D perhaps matches TRBD1 (5 bases). Trimming cost V 1 base and J 3 bases, with 15 bases left between them. The CDR3 totals 16 residues. CDR1 is SEHNR and CDR2 is FQNEAQ in the germline V gene (reference sequence).

The rearrangement uses TRBV9 and TRBJ2-7, with D tentatively TRBD1 or TRBD2 (6 bases each). Germline CDR1 and CDR2: SGDLS and YYNGEE. This CDR3 comprises 14 residues. V was shortened by 6 bases and J by 2 bases, with 15 bases between the two germline ends. The CDR3 spells CASNLEGGTYEQYF. The CDR3 bases are TGTGCCAGCAACCTAGAGGGGGGCACCTACGAGCAGTACTTC. The variable domain in full, completed from reference TRBV9 and TRBJ2-7, reads DSGVTQTPKHLITATGQRVTLRCSPRSGDLSVYWYQQSLDQGLQFLIQYYNGEERAKGNILERFSAQQFPDLHSELNLSSLELGDSALYFCASNLEGGTYEQYFGPGTRLTVT.

As DNA, the CDR3 is TGTGCCAGCAGCTTGGAGGGACTAGCGGGAGATCACTACGAGCAGTACTTC. It codes for CASSLEGLAGDHYEQYF. The chain is built from TRBV5-5 and TRBJ2-7; 14 nucleotides line up with TRBD2. CDR1 SGHKS and CDR2 YYEKEE come from the germline V gene (reference sequence). This CDR3 region has 17 residues. V shed 0 bases and J 3 bases; nucleotides not matched to a gene: 5.

CDR3 nucleotides: TGTGCCAGCAGTTTGTTTCTGACGGGGGCCAACGTCCTGACTTTC. Translation gives CASSLFLTGANVLTF. J is TRBJ2-6 and V is TRBV27, with D unresolved. The CDR3 runs to 15 residues. Looked up from germline, CDR1 is MNHEY and CDR2 is SMNVEV (reference sequence). Trimming left V 3 bases short and J 4 bases short, with 10 bases between.

The genes are TRBV7-3 and TRBJ2-3; 9 positions agree with TRBD2. From germline, CDR1 is SGHTA and CDR2 FQGTGA. There are 16 residues in the CDR3. The V gene end was trimmed by 2 bases and the J gene end by 0 bases; junction bases not matched to a gene: 3. The CDR3 DNA reads TGTGCCAGCAGCTTAGGGACTAGCACCAGCACAGATACGCAGTATTTT. Residues: CASSLGTSTSTDTQYF.

V usage is TRBV5-1 and J usage is TRBJ2-4, with D possibly TRBD2 on 7 matching bases. Germline V gene data show CDR1 as SGHRS and CDR2 as YFSETQ. The CDR3 is 16 residues long. Trimming took off 0 bases at V and 0 bases at J, with 10 bases between the two ends. CDR3 sequence reads: CASSLAGGRAKNIQYF. In nucleotides, the CDR3 is TGCGCCAGCAGCTTGGCCGGGGGGCGAGCCAAAAACATTCAGTACTTC.

The chain has TRBV2 and TRBJ1-5, with unresolved D. V shed 3 bases and J shed 0 bases, with 9 bases lying between them. Germline CDR1 and CDR2: SNHLY and FYNNEI. The CDR3 extends over 15 amino acids. The CDR3 coding sequence is TGTGCCAGCAGTGAGAAAAGTTCTAGCAATCAGCCCCAGCATTTT. Translated: CASSEKSSSNQPQHF.

With regard to this clone: A much more abundant neighbour one base away suggests this may be a read error. Within the sample, other DNA sequences also encode this same CDR3. V is TRBV7-6 and J is TRBJ2-7; the match to TRBD1 covers 10 bases. The germline V gene encodes CDR1 SGHVS and CDR2 FNYEAQ. The CDR3 has 14 residues. With V trimmed by 5 bases and J by 2 bases, 3 bases remained unmatched. CDR3 DNA sequence: TGTGCCAGCAGCCCCGGGACAGGGGCCTACGAGCAGTACTTC. This gives the protein CASSPGTGAYEQYF.

V and J are TRBV7-8 and TRBJ1-5; D is possibly TRBD1 (6 bases). CDR1 and CDR2 from the germline V gene are SGHVS and FQNEAQ. With 2 bases removed from V and 0 bases from J, the gap between germline ends came to 17 bases. The CDR3 has 18 residues. The CDR3 sequence is CASSLTPEQGNSNQPQHF. The CDR3 DNA sequence: TGTGCCAGCAGCTTAACCCCAGAACAGGGTAATAGCAATCAGCCCCAGCATTTT.

The chain employs TRBV7-9 and TRBJ2-7; possibly TRBD2 for D (6 bases). In germline, CDR1 is SEHNR, CDR2 FQNEAQ (reference sequence). V was trimmed by 5 bases and J by 2 bases, leaving 16 bases between them. The length of the CDR3 is 15 residues. DNA of the CDR3: TGTGCCAGCAGCGAGGGACTCTACACCGCCTACGAGCAGTACTTC. Amino acids: CASSEGLYTAYEQYF.

The chain combines TRBV11-3 with TRBJ2-7; 8 bases are a match to TRBD1. In germline, CDR1 is SGHNT, CDR2 YENEEA. The CDR3 contains 16 residues. V lost 0 bases, J lost 7 bases, and 11 bases stayed unmatched. The CDR3 DNA reads TGTGCCAGCAGCTTAGATTCGAGGCAGGGGGCGATGGAGCAGTACTTC. It encodes CASSLDSRQGAMEQYF.

The gene calls are TRBV7-4 and TRBJ2-2, with 12 bases matching TRBD1. V lost 2 bases to trimming and J lost 6 bases; unmatched junction nucleotides: 10. CDR1 and CDR2 from the germline V gene are SGHVT and SQSDAQ. The CDR3 totals 18 residues. Here the CDR3 reads CASSLCGTGGSTAGELFF. For the CDR3, the DNA is TGTGCCAGCAGCTTATGTGGGACAGGGGGCAGTACAGCCGGGGAGCTGTTTTTT.

The CDR3 sequence: CASSRTGSGETQYF. The DNA of the CDR3 is TGTGCCAGCAGCCGGACAGGGTCTGGGGAGACCCAGTACTTC. V usage is TRBV7-9 and J usage is TRBJ2-5, with 8 positions matching TRBD1. The CDR3 runs 14 residues. The germline CDR1 and CDR2 sequences are SEHNR and FQNEAQ (reference sequence). Trimming removed 5 bases from V and 5 bases from J; junction bases left unmatched: 7.

The chain's CDR3 is CASQSTSYNEQFF. The CDR3 region has the DNA TGTGCCAGCCAATCAACCTCCTACAATGAGCAGTTCTTC. This chain connects TRBV7-6 to TRBJ2-1; D unclear. Germline loops: CDR1 SGHVS, CDR2 FNYEAQ. This CDR3 is 13 amino acids long. V was cut by 8 bases and J by 0 bases, with 8 bases left in between.

Comment on this clone: A junction boundary mismatches the germline segment, possibly from a read error. The genes are TRBV13 and TRBJ1-3; the match to TRBD1 covers 8 bases. The CDR3 spans 16 residues. Germline assignment: CDR1 PRHDT and CDR2 FYEKMQ (reference sequence). CDR3 DNA: TGTGCCAGCAGCATAGGACAGGGAAGGCCCGGAAACACCATATATTTT. This encodes CASSIGQGRPGNTIYF.

V gene TRBV28 combines with J gene TRBJ2-2, with no clear D. Germline V lookup: CDR1 MDHEN, CDR2 SYDVKM. The CDR3 length is 13 residues. Trimming shortened V by 4 bases and J by 7 bases, and 10 bases separated the two germline ends. The CDR3 DNA reads as TGTGCCAGCAGTTCGTACCGTAACGGGGAGCTGTTTTTT. This gives the protein CASSSYRNGELFF.